The source of this T cell receptor (beta chain) is a study of blood T cell repertoires in COVID-19 (dated by TCRdb to 2020 to 2022). In terms of the full investigation: Samples from collaborators originated in the United States, Italy and Spain and spanned both the acute and convalescent phases of COVID-19. The material from the prospective study consisted of cDNA or gDNA derived from T cells, B-cell-depleted T cells, or PBMCs. Subjects who had been exposed to COVID-19, were actively infected with it, or had recovered from it provided the deeply sampled blood TCRbeta repertoires that made up the dataset. A freely available public database, intended as a resource for researchers studying the immune response to SARS-CoV-2, is where the repertoires were released. Samples were obtained from the ongoing ImmuneRACE study (first 160 participants) and from some 1,300 subjects provided by 6 global collaborators. The sample metadata nearly always contained a de-identified subject ID, COVID-19 status, age in years and sex. Where available, HLA class I and class II types were taken from metadata supplied by the sample provider and were not determined by assay-based typing. Broad study findings and their caveats: How much clinical and demographic metadata was included differed by source and by participant, and the metadata was provided uncurated.

TCRbeta CDR3 regions were amplified from genomic DNA using the immunoSEQ Assay, a bias-controlled multiplex PCR. The source study handled its data this way. The number of nucleated cells in each sample was estimated from the amplification of reference gene primers within the assay. To quantify the absolute abundance of each unique TCRbeta CDR3 rearrangement, sequence reads were collapsed and filtered. For each sample, productive Simpson clonality was calculated by taking the square root of Simpson's diversity index across productive rearrangements. Here the immuneACCESS table is served through TCRdb, limited to in-frame sequences with V and J called. Missing clones are a known gap in these copies; in checked studies unresolved V genes cover under half, and the rest lacks a known reason. V and J calls and clone size are those listed in that table; D and trimming were worked out from the DNA. Recorded for this sample are about 310,000 clones; 85% to 90% of them occurred a single time. The ten top clones hold around 0.96% of the sample.

In Seattle, one collaborating source enrolled patients while the infection was active and tracked those patients longitudinally over the course of disease. Whole blood was collected in K2EDTA tubes by collaborating institutions according to the institutions' own protocols. For TCRbeta analysis, collaborators shipped samples as frozen whole blood, isolated PBMCs, or DNA extracted from either of those sample types. The CDR3 numbers 15 residues from cysteine through phenylalanine. The kept DNA is CDR3 alone, 45 bases in frame from the first base. Cut back by 5 bases and 2 bases, the V and J ends lie 13 bases apart. According to the germline V gene (reference sequence), CDR1 reads LNHDA and CDR2 reads SQIVND. In the case of this clone: Its antigen remains unidentified. There are no base qualities to consult, and no much larger clone falls within one base.

This receptor was obtained from a middle-aged woman with COVID-19, enrolled during active disease. The chain links TRBV19 with TRBJ1-5, with no confidently assigned D gene. The specimen was peripheral blood. The CDR3 here reads CASSDRGWGNQPQHF. The DNA reads TGTGCCAGTAGTGATCGAGGTTGGGGCAATCAGCCCCAGCATTTT.